In its sample, the clone carrying this TCR beta chain was seen many times. The antigen remains unidentified. The data stem from a study of T cells in Graves' hyperthyroidism and ophthalmopathy. Study-level background: Peripheral blood was secured at the point of initial diagnosis, before any treatment.

Individuals with ophthalmopathy presented a Clinical Activity Score of at least 3, a NOSPECS grade of at least 4 and a duration under 3 months. The investigators amplified TCR beta CDR3 regions from RNA transcripts. The study used the HTBI primer set for a first-round RT-PCR of the TCR CDR3. TCRdb re-called the multiplex PCR reads with MiXCR, one entry per CDR3 protein. The profile shows about 350,000 distinct CDR3 sequences, 15% to 20% of them singletons. Study conclusions and caveats: Most expanded thyroid clonotypes above 0.001 also appeared in blood.

The sequenced material came from blood. The TCR originated in a woman in her thirties or forties with Graves' ophthalmopathy.

The CDR3 loop reads CASSLRRTGANVLTF. CDR3 DNA sequence: TGTGCCAGCAGTTTAAGGAGGACCGGGGCCAACGTCCTGACTTTC. The V and J genes are TRBV27 and TRBJ2-6; tentatively, D is TRBD2 (5 bases). The CDR3 runs to 15 residues. Germline CDR1 and CDR2: MNHEY and SMNVEV (reference sequence). V lost 2 bases and J 4 bases, leaving 9 bases between the germline ends.